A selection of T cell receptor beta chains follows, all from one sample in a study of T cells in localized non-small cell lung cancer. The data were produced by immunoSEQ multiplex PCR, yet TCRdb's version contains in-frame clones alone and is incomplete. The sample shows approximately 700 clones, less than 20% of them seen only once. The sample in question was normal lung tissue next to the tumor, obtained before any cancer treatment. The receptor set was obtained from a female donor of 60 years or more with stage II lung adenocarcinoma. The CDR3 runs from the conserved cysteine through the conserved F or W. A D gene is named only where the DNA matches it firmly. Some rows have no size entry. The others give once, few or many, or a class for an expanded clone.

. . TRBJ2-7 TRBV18 TGTGCCAGCTCACCAGAGGCCTACGAGCAGTACTTC CASSPEAYEQYF
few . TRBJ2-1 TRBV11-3 TGTGCCAGCAGCTTCAATACAGATCTACTTTACAATGAGCAGTTCTTC CASSFNTDLLYNEQFF
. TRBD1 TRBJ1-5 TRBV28 TGTGCCAGCAGCGGGACAGCTTTATTTCAGCCCCAGCATTTT CASSGTALFQPQHF
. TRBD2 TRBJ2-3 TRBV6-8 TGTGCCAGCAGGGTAGCGGGGGGAGATACGCAGTATTTT CASRVAGGDTQYF
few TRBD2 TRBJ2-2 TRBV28 TGTGCCAGCAGCCGCAGCGGGAGGAGCACCGGGGAGCTGTTTTTT CASSRSGRSTGELFF
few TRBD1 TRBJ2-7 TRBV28 TGTGCCAGCAGTTTCCCCCTCTCACGGACAGGGAGAGCCTACGAGCAGTACTTC CASSFPLSRTGRAYEQYF
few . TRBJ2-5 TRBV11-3 TGTGCCAGCAGATTCGGCCCAGAAGACGGGTACGAGACCCAGTACTTC CASRFGPEDGYETQYF
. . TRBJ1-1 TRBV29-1 TGCAGCGGCAGAACACAGGGGAACACTGAAGCTTTCTTT CSGRTQGNTEAFF
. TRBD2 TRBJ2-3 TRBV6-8 TGTGCCAGCAGTTACGGGCGGGGGAGCACAGATACGCAGTATTTT CASSYGRGSTDTQYF
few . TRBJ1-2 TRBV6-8 TGTGCCAGCAGTTACTCTAACAGGGAAGGCTACACCTTC CASSYSNREGYTF
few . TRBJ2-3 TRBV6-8 TGTGCCAGCACTGAACAGTTCACAGATACGCAGTATTTT CASTEQFTDTQYF
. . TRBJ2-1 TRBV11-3 TGTGCCAGCAGCTCGGCTGAGCGCTTTTCCTACAATGAGCAGTTCTTC CASSSAERFSYNEQFF
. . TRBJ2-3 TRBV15 TGTGCCACCAGCACACGTCTCCAGACAGATACGCAGTATTTT CATSTRLQTDTQYF
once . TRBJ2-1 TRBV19 TGTGCCAGTAGTAGGGACTCCTCGGGCTCCTACAATGAGCAGTTCTTC CASSRDSSGSYNEQFF
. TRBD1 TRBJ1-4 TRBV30 TGTGCCTGGAGGAAAACAGGGGGTAGTGAAAAACTGTTTTTT CAWRKTGGSEKLFF
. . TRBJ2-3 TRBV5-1 TGCGCCAGCAGCTTGGGAATACCCCGATATACGCAGTATTTT CASSLGIPRYTQYF
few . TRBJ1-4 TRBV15 TGTGCCACCAGCAGAGACGGGGGGTTGAATGAAAAACTGTTTTTT CATSRDGGLNEKLFF
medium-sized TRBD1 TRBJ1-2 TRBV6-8 TGTGCCAGCAGTTACTCATCAGGGGGCGACTATGGCTACACCTTC CASSYSSGGDYGYTF
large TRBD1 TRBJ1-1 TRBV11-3 TGTGCCAGCAGCCAGGGACAGGCGGAAAACACTGAAGCTTTCTTT CASSQGQAENTEAFF
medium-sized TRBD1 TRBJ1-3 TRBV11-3 TGTGCCAGCAGCCCAAGATTGGGACAGGGCAAGGGGACCATATATTTT CASSPRLGQGKGTIYF
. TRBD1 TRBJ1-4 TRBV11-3 TGTGCCAGCAGCGTAGGGACAGTTCATGAAAAACTGTTTTTT CASSVGTVHEKLFF
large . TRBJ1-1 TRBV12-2 TGTGCAAGTCGCTTAGCGCGGGGGTACCTTGATGGTACTGAAGCTTTCTTT CASRLARGYLDGTEAFF
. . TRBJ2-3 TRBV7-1 TGTGCCAGCAGCTTCAAAGCTCGAGGTACGCAGTATTTT CASSFKARGTQYF
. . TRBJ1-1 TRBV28 TGTGCCAGCAGTTTATGGTCAGACATGAACACTGAAGCTTTCTTT CASSLWSDMNTEAFF
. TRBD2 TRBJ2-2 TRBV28 TGTGCCAGCAGCCCTTCACTAGCGGTGGGGACCGGGGAGCTGTTTTTT CASSPSLAVGTGELFF
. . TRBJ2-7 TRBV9 TGTGCCAGCAGCGACAGGGGAGGCGAGCAGTACTTC CASSDRGGEQYF
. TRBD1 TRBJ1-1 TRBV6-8 TGTGCCAGCAGGACAGGGGCGAACACTGAAGCTTTCTTT CASRTGANTEAFF
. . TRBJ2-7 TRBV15 TGTGCCACCAGCAGGCTCCGACAGGGGCGGGGGCCCTACGAGCAGTACTTC CATSRLRQGRGPYEQYF
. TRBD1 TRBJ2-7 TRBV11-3 TGTGCCAGCAGCTTGGGTTTGGGACAGGGGGTCTACGAGCAGTACTTC CASSLGLGQGVYEQYF
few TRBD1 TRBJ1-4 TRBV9 TGTGCCAGCAGCTTAGGTAGACAGGGCCACGAAAAACTGTTTTTT CASSLGRQGHEKLFF
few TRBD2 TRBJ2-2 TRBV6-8 TGTGCCAGCAGTTACAACAGCGGGGGCCAATCCACCGGGGAGCTGTTTTTT CASSYNSGGQSTGELFF
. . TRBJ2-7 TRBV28 TGTGCCAGCAGTTTGTATCAGGTTGGCTACGAGCAGTACTTC CASSLYQVGYEQYF
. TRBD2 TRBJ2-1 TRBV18 TGTGCCAGCTCCCCAAGCGTAGCGGGAAGCTCCTACAATGAGCAGTTCTTC CASSPSVAGSSYNEQFF
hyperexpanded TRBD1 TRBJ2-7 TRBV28 TGTGCCAGCAGCTCGAAACAGGGGCGGCGGGCCATGAACGAGCAGTACTTC CASSSKQGRRAMNEQYF
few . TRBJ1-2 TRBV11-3 TGTGCCAGCAGCCCTGGCCGGGGACCGAGGATCTATGGCTACACCTTC CASSPGRGPRIYGYTF
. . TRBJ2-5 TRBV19 TGTGCCAGTAGTATCACGGGAGAGGGAGAGACCCAGTACTTC CASSITGEGETQYF
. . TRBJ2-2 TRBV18 TGTGCCAGCTCAGAATATTCCGAGGGCGGGGAGCTGTTTTTT CASSEYSEGGELFF
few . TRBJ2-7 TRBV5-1 TGCGCCAGCAGCCCAGATTTGGGTGGCTACGAGCAGTACTTC CASSPDLGGYEQYF
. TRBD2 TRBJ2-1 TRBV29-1 TGCAGCGTGAGGGGGACTAGCGGGAGCAATGAGCAGTTCTTC CSVRGTSGSNEQFF
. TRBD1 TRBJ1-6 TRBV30 TGTGCCTGGAGTGGGGGACAGGATAATTCACCCCTCCACTTT CAWSGGQDNSPLHF
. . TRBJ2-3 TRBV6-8 TGTGCCAGCAGTGACTTTGGGGGATCCTACACAGATACGCAGTATTTT CASSDFGGSYTDTQYF
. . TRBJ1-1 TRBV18 TGTGCCAGCTCACCGGACGCCGGAGGACGCGGTGAAGCTTTCTTT CASSPDAGGRGEAFF
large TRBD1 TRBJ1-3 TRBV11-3 TGTGCCAGCAGCTCGCCGACAGGGGAAGCAGGAAACACCATATATTTT CASSSPTGEAGNTIYF
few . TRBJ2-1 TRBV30 TGTGCCTGGAGTTTTCCCTACCGTAGTCGGCGAGCGTTCTTC CAWSFPYRSRRAFF